Detailed here is one TCR beta chain. This clone has a count of ten or more. The clone's antigen remains unknown. Per-nucleotide qualities are absent, and no much larger clonotype sits a single base away. The sample holds other DNA sequences that translate to the same CDR3. Here V drops 1 base and J drops 4 bases, and the junction holds 3 bases not matched to any gene. The CDR3 numbers 15 residues from cysteine through phenylalanine. Only CDR3 DNA is held: 45 bases, read in frame from base 1. CDR1 and CDR2 were assigned from the germline V gene as MNHNS and SASEGT. Healthy HIV-negative adults with no recently reported acute infections or vaccinations were included as donors. Every donor was a Caucasian adult residing in Nashville, Tennessee, USA. CD8 memory samples were composed of magnetically selected CD45RO+ cells combined with CCR7-negative CD45RA+ effector memory (TemRA) cells. After blood collection by leukapheresis, PBMCs were isolated using Ficoll-Histopaque density gradient centrifugation and then cryopreserved in the vapor phase of liquid nitrogen. Purity and quantity of every magnetically sorted T cell population were checked by analytical flow cytometry. Genomic DNA was isolated from each sorted fraction and quantified by UV absorbance on a Nanodrop 2000c.

TCR CDR3 regions were amplified from genomic DNA by multiplex PCR using the deep immunoSEQ assay. Extracted genomic DNA from each cell subset was spread evenly across all wells of several immunoSEQ 96-well plates, with each plate serving as a replicate. For sorted subsets, 200 to 250 ng of genomic DNA, equivalent to 25,000 to 30,000 T cell genomes, went into each replicate PCR. Purified libraries were quantified with a Qubit 3.0 fluorometer, sized on a Bioanalyzer 2100, and re-quantified with the KAPA Library Quantification kit. A separate single-read 150-cycle Illumina NextSeq 550 flow cell was used to sequence each immunoSEQ 96-well plate. As for the original processing: Because the immunoSEQ output included only junctional sequences and no quality scores, the filtering could not be the same as the filtering used for full-length reads. Sequences were annotated with PyIR, a Python wrapper for IgBLAST v1.9, using IMGT germline references to assign V/J genes and CDR3. Reads were removed for weak V/J assignments (E-value above 1e-6), missing CDR3, stop codons, out-of-frame junctions, or ambiguous translated residues. V3J clonotypes were defined as sequences sharing the same inferred V gene, J gene, and CDR3 amino acid sequence. Percentage overlap between repertoires was calculated by dividing the number of shared unique clonotypes by the size of the smaller repertoire. RTK rarefaction, the Chao1 estimator, and Recon v2.1 estimates of unobserved clonotypes were used to assess repertoire richness. Generation probabilities were computed with OLGA for all TCRbeta clonotypes obtained by the gDNA method from a few donors. The immuneACCESS repertoire file appears here via TCRdb, limited to in-frame rearrangements. These files lack a portion of the clones; in checked studies, under half of the deficit traces to unresolved V genes, and the cause of the others is not known. V and J calls and clone size come straight from that table; D and trimming were deduced from the DNA. This sample comprises some 120,000 clones, about 71% of them detected only once. The ten largest clones take up 24% of the sample.

This specimen comes from a study of shared clonotypes between healthy human individuals (dated by TCRdb to 2020 to 2021). In the study overall: The cohort included three men and a couple of women between 18 and 49 years of age. Each donor's leukapheresis produced roughly between roughly 0.85 and 10 billion PBMCs. Per donor, three plates each were used for CD4 naive and CD4 memory, two for CD8 naive, and one for CD8 memory. Libraries were prepared and TCR repertoires were sequenced by different laboratories using diverse techniques, in order to increase sequencing depth and limit assay-specific biases. Blood TCR repertoires of roughly five healthy adults were deeply sequenced to estimate repertoire size and the extent of clonotype sharing between individuals.

The study at large found these results: About 5% of naive CD4, 3.5% of naive CD8, approximately 2.2% of memory CD4, and less than 0.45% of memory CD8 clonotypes were shared across a few donors. Larger estimated clonotype richness was generally found for naive subsets than for memory subsets. Compared with non-shared clonotypes, the clonotypes found in all four sorted-subset donors had higher generation probabilities. Because the study included only a small number of donors, the genetic and exposure-history diversity represented was limited. Incomplete sequencing was indicated by rarefaction of sorted-subset datasets, despite the large sequencing depth. Sampling was restricted to blood, and TCR repertoires in tissue are likely to differ from TCR repertoires in blood. Based on pairwise subsampling, the degree of clonotype sharing among donors was expected to be affected by sequencing depth.

The receptor was isolated from a woman in her 30s in good health. Here the chain combines TRBV6-1 and TRBJ2-7; the central 11 bases match TRBD1. Sequenced sample: memory CD8+ T cells sorted from blood. In light of the paper, this sample's cell subset or site label describes: CD45RO+ cells pooled with CCR7-negative TemRA cells. The DNA reads TGTGCCAGCAGTGAAGAAGGGACAGGGGGGTACGAGCAGTACTTC. Its protein reads: CASSEEGTGGYEQYF.